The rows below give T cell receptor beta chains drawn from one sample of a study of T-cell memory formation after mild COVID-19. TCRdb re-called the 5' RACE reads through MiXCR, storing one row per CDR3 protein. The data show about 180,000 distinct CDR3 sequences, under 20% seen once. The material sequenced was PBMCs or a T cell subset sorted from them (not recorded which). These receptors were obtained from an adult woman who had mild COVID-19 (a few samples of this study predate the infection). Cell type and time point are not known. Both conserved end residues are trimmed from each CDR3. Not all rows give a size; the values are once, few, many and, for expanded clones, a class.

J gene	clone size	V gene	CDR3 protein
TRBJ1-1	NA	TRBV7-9	ASSSPVQNTEAF
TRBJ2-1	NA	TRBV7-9	ASSLDIREGSSYNEQF
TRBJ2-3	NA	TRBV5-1	ASSWGGVSTDTQY
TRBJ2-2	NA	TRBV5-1	ASSPPRDTGELF
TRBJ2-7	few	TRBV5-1	ASSLSGIEGYEQY
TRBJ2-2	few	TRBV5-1	ASSLTSGTTGELF
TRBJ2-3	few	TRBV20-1	SARDLGVTQY
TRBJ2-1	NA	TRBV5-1	ASSFGPSDNEQF
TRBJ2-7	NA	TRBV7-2	ASSLQGLGSEQY
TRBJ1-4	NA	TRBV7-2	ASSLSKDSEKLF
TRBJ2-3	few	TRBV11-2	ASSLTSGDTDTQY
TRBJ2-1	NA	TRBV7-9	ASSSGGSNV
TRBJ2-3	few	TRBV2	ASSLLQGGTDTQY
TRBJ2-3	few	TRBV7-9	ASRTAGTDTQY
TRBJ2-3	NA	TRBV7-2	ASSPKTSGRGDTQY
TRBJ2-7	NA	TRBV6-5	ASSVTGTGTYEQY
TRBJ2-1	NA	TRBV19	ASIPTPAGENNEQF
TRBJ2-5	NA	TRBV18	ASSPLIKTQY
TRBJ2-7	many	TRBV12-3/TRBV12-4	ASNRFGSYEQY
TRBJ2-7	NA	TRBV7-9	ASSLRDYEQY
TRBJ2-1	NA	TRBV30	AWSVWGREQF
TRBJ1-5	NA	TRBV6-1	ASSEMEVLSNQPQH
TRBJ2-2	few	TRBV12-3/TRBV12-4	ASSLESLLQGGTGELF
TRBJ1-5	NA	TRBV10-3	AISESGNQPQH
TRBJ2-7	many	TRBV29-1	SARDRGSSSYEQY
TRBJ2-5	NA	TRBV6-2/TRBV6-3	ASTPGRPRGAQY